Listed below are T cell receptor beta chains from one sample, sequenced in a study of blood T cell repertoires in COVID-19. Sequencing was performed with immunoSEQ multiplex PCR; in TCRdb, only in-frame clones are kept and a portion is missing. The table records some 100,000 clones, approximately 92% of them present only once. Sequencing was done on a sample of peripheral blood. All receptors come from an older woman with active COVID-19. The CDR3 runs from the conserved cysteine through the conserved F or W.

V,CDR3
TRBV28,CAARSEGYTF
TRBV4-3,CASSQDRNSPTDTQYF
TRBV24-1,CATSDWTSGRADTQYF
TRBV28,CASTPAGGLYNEQFF
TRBV28,CASSSQEGRETQYF
TRBV6-5,CASSYEYNSPLHF
TRBV5-4,CASSYRGGFYGYTF
TRBV28,CASNLLDRSSGNTIYF
TRBV2,CASSPSGYEQFF
TRBV12-3/TRBV12-4,CASSLLRQGGYTF
TRBV28,CASSLGGGMNTEAFF
TRBV28,CASSLYPRAGELFF
TRBV6-2/TRBV6-3,CASSYSGTGSRRNTGELFF
TRBV27,CASSLSGSFRNQPQHF
TRBV24-1,CATSDTRGPGGETQYF
TRBV19,CASSGGKRGGSLSYNEQFF
TRBV5-1,CASSLRPGGGNTEAFF
TRBV3-1/TRBV3-2,CASSPGTSGGAGKETQYF
TRBV10-3,CAIRAGGSTDTQYF
TRBV6-5,CASSYSLWGAGNTIYF
TRBV5-4,CASSLSHSPTNYGYTF
TRBV3-1/TRBV3-2,CASSQVSRGLHEKLFF
TRBV30,CAWSGTREGEAFF
TRBV19,CASSIEGRRERDYKLRNEQFF
TRBV28,CASSSPERDIQYF
TRBV5-1,CASSLDDWNTEAFF